Listed here are 5 T cell receptor beta chains from one sample, sequenced in a study of beta chain features in type 1 diabetes. Isolated RNA was reverse transcribed in full, so expressed TCRB transcripts were sequenced. Sequenced by immunoSEQ multiplex PCR; TCRdb stores in-frame clones only, minus some. The sample lists a few hundred thousand clones, around 12% occurring once. The antigens of these receptors remain unknown. Study-level results: TCRB CDR3s from Type 1 diabetes patients were moderately but significantly shorter in all four CD4+ subsets.

Sample: naive CD4+ T cells from blood. Receptors were obtained from a woman younger than 35 with type 1 diabetes.

This clone was detected a few times. The V and J genes are TRBV30 and TRBJ2-5, with TRBD1 as a possible D gene (6 bases). The CDR3 has 14 amino acids. V dropped 3 bases and J dropped 11 bases, with 22 bases sitting between them. CDR1 GTSNPN and CDR2 SVGIG come from the germline V gene (reference sequence). The CDR3 bases are TGTGCCTGGAGCCGTAACTCAATACAGGGTCAACAGTACTTC. It specifies CAWSRNSIQGQQYF.

The chain combines TRBV7-9 with TRBJ2-4; TRBD1 matches 8 bases. The length of the CDR3 is 13 residues. V lost 6 bases to trimming and J lost 9 bases; unmatched junction nucleotides: 7. Per the germline V gene, CDR1 is SEHNR and CDR2 is FQNEAQ (reference sequence). CDR3 coding DNA: TGTGCCAGCAGACCGACAGGGGAAGGCATTCAGTACTTC. It yields the protein CASRPTGEGIQYF.

This clone came up a few times. CDR3 sequence: CARQGSYEQYF. The CDR3 DNA is TGTGCCAGACAGGGTTCCTACGAGCAGTACTTC. This chain uses TRBV2 with TRBJ2-7; possibly TRBD1 for D (6 bases). CDR1 and CDR2 from the germline V gene are SNHLY and FYNNEI. V lost 9 bases and J 1 base, leaving 7 bases between the germline ends. The length of the CDR3 is 11 residues.

The chain recombines TRBV30 with TRBJ1-5; a weak D match, TRBD1 (6 bases). V lost 3 bases and J lost 2, with 17 bases in between. CDR1 is GTSNPN, CDR2 SVGIG, per germline (reference sequence). CDR3 size: 16 residues. The CDR3 sequence is CAWRLNGGAGNQPQHF. The CDR3 DNA is TGTGCCTGGAGATTAAACGGGGGGGCGGGCAATCAGCCCCAGCATTTT.

The CDR3 here is CASSATGSLGEQYF. DNA for the CDR3: TGTGCCAGCAGCGCGACAGGGTCGTTGGGCGAGCAGTACTTC. The chain couples TRBV9 to TRBJ2-7; TRBD1 agrees at 7 bases. With 3 bases clipped from V and 6 bases from J, the junction kept 9 bases outside the gene matches. The CDR3 consists of 14 residues. Per the germline V gene, CDR1 is SGDLS and CDR2 is YYNGEE.